This TCR beta chain was found in a study of blood T cell repertoires in COVID-19. Study as a whole: The United States, Italy and Spain were the sources of the acute and convalescent COVID-19 samples.

Profiling relied on immunoSEQ multiplex PCR, and the TCRdb table lists in-frame clones only, not all of them. Counted here are about 80,000 clones, roughly four fifths occurring once; the ten biggest clones make up about 35%. Per germline, CDR1 LNHDA and CDR2 SQIVND (reference sequence). The CDR3 totals 16 residues. J gave up 5 bases and V 4 bases, and 10 bases lay outside the gene matches. The chain has TRBV19 and TRBJ1-2; 10 bases match TRBD1. The TCR originated in a woman aged 70-85 years with acute or convalescent COVID-19. Material for sequencing was peripheral blood. This chain's CDR3 is CASSNSGQGGQYGYTF. CDR3 sequence (DNA): TGTGCCAGTAGTAACAGCGGACAGGGGGGGCAGTATGGCTACACCTTC.